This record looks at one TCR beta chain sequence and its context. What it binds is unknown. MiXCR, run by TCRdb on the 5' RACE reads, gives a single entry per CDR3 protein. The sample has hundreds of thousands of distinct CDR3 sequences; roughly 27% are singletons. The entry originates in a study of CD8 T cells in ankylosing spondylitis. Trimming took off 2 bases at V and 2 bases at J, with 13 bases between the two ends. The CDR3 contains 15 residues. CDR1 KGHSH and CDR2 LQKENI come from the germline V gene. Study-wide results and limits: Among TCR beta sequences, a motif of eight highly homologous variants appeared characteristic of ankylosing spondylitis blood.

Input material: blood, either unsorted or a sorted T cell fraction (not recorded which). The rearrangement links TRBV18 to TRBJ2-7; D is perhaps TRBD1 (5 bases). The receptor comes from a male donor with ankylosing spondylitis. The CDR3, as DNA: TGTGCCAGCTCACCAATCGGTCAGGGTACCTACGAGCAGTACTTC. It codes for CASSPIGQGTYEQYF.